One and the same sample provided the 22 T cell receptor beta chains below, sequenced in a study of CD8+CD57+ T cells in acquired aplastic anemia (dated by TCRdb to about 2018). The sequencer was an Illumina HiSeq 2000. Genomic DNA was used as template for profiling of TCR beta VDJ combinations and CDR3 sequences. Using fastp at Q25 and MiXCR, TCRdb reprocessed the public reads and kept productive beta chains. Entries that share a CDR3 protein sequence are merged under the most common genes and DNA. The table for this sample lists 150,000 to 180,000 distinct CDR3 sequences; about 48% of them were counted only once. The biggest ten clones account for over 9.5% of the sample. Flow cytometry had shown CD8+CD57+ cell expansion in the patients selected for sequencing. Sequenced input: sorted CD4+, CD8+, or CD8+CD57+ T cells (not recorded which) from PBMCs. The receptors here all came from a human donor with aplastic anemia.

This clonotype was seen more than once but under ten times. The chain joins TRBV20-1 to TRBJ2-7, with 8 nucleotides matching TRBD1. Trimming at V came to 2 bases and at J to 2 bases, leaving 8 bases not matched to a gene. Germline CDR1 is DFQATT and CDR2 is SNEGSKA (reference sequence). The CDR3 loop spans 15 amino acids. The CDR3: CSARPGQGATYEQYF. DNA of the CDR3: TGCAGTGCTAGACCAGGACAGGGAGCAACCTACGAGCAGTACTTC.

The chain employs TRBV7-2 and TRBJ2-7, with D unclear. V lost 4 bases and J lost 2, with 9 bases in between. Per the germline V gene, CDR1 is SGHTA and CDR2 is FQGNSA. The CDR3 contains 13 residues. In DNA, the CDR3 is TGTGCCAGCAGCTGGCAGATGACCTACGAGCAGTACTTC. Its translation is CASSWQMTYEQYF.

This rearrangement joins TRBV10-3 to TRBJ1-2; 9 positions agree with TRBD1. The CDR3 has 14 amino acids. V dropped 10 bases and J dropped 6; count of bases not matched to a gene: 12. Germline V gene data show CDR1 as ENHRY and CDR2 as SYGVKD. The CDR3 sequence: CASTIQGAGNGYTF. CDR3 nucleotides: TGTGCCAGCACCATACAGGGGGCTGGCAATGGCTACACCTTC.

The chain recombines TRBV29-1 with TRBJ2-2, with D unclear. V was pared by 4 bases and J by 1 base, with 7 bases between. The length of the CDR3 is 13 residues. In germline, CDR1 is SQVTM, CDR2 ANQGSEA. CDR3 bases: TGCAGCGTTGTAACAGTGAACACCGGGGAGCTGTTTTTT. It is translated as CSVVTVNTGELFF.

This clonotype showed up just a few times. The V call is TRBV2, the J call TRBJ2-7; 7 bases fit TRBD1. After removal of 8 bases from V and 3 bases from J, the junction contained 4 bases not matched to a gene. CDR3 length: 12 amino acids. Germline V CDR1 and CDR2: SNHLY, FYNNEI. The CDR3, as DNA: TGTGCCAGCGGGACAGCAGTCTACGAGCAGTACTTC. It is translated as CASGTAVYEQYF.

The chain joins TRBV15 to TRBJ1-5; D gene uncertain. The V end was cut by 1 base, the J end by 6 bases, with 19 bases between. Looked up from germline, CDR1 is LNHNV and CDR2 is YYDKDF (reference sequence). This CDR3 spans 17 amino acids. CDR3 in DNA: TGTGCCACCAGCAGAGCCCAAAGTAATAACTGGGGTCAGCCCCAGCATTTT. This encodes CATSRAQSNNWGQPQHF.

The chain couples TRBV10-2 to TRBJ1-2; 10 bases are shared with TRBD1. The germline V gene has CDR1 WSHSY and CDR2 SAAADI. V gave up 7 bases and J gave up 8 bases; unmatched junction bases: 10. The CDR3 runs to 14 residues. The CDR3 sequence: CASTTDRGTAGYTF. CDR3 DNA sequence: TGCGCCAGCACCACGGACAGGGGGACGGCGGGCTACACCTTC.

The chain uses TRBV11-1 and TRBJ2-5; 7 bases align to TRBD1. Losses at the gene ends were 5 bases for V and 1 base for J; bases not matched to a gene: 13. There are 17 residues in the CDR3. Germline loops: CDR1 SGHAT, CDR2 FQDESV (reference sequence). CDR3 coding DNA: TGTGCCAGCAGCGTTGAGAATCCGGACAGGACCCAAGAGACCCAGTACTTC. Protein: CASSVENPDRTQETQYF.

This clonotype was counted a few times. The J gene is TRBJ2-5, the V gene TRBV15; D is unclear. V gave up 3 bases and J gave up 5 bases, with 7 bases separating them. The CDR3 runs 12 residues. Germline CDR1 and CDR2: LNHNV and YYDKDF (reference sequence). CDR3 nucleotides: TGTGCCACCAGCAGTGGTATTGAGACCCAGTACTTC. Translating it yields CATSSGIETQYF.

The chain has TRBV12-3 or TRBV12-4 and TRBJ2-7, with 10 positions matching TRBD1. This CDR3 is built from 15 residues. J was trimmed by 4 bases and V by 5 bases; bases with no gene match: 8. CDR3 nucleotides: TGTGCCAGCAGTGCCCCTAGGACAGGGGGTTACGAGCAGTACTTC. Translated: CASSAPRTGGYEQYF.

This chain uses TRBV2 with TRBJ2-2; D may be TRBD1 (6 bases). CDR1 SNHLY and CDR2 FYNNEI come from the germline V gene. CDR3 length: 14 amino acids. The V gene lost 7 bases and the J gene lost 0 bases, with 9 bases spanning the gap. CDR3 nucleotides: TGTGCCAGCAAACAGGGAACGAACACCGGGGAGCTGTTTTTT. Translated: CASKQGTNTGELFF.

This clonotype showed up many times. The chain is built from TRBV7-3 and TRBJ1-1; D remains unclear. CDR1 and CDR2 (germline): SGHTA, FQGTGA. V lost 4 bases, J lost 1 base, and 13 bases lay in between. This CDR3 is built from 15 residues. CDR3 in DNA: TGTGCCAGCAGCTCTTACGGCCAGACGAACACTGAAGCTTTCTTT. It specifies CASSSYGQTNTEAFF.

In its sample, this clonotype was seen many times. V usage is TRBV4-3 and J usage is TRBJ1-3; D is unresolved. The V end was cut by 0 bases, the J end by 3 bases, with 6 bases between. This CDR3 contains 14 residues. Germline V gene lookup returns CDR1 LGHNA and CDR2 YSLEER. CDR3 loop: CASSQDPSGNTIYF. As DNA, the CDR3 is TGCGCCAGCAGCCAAGATCCCAGTGGAAACACCATATATTTT.

Notes on this clonotype: This may come from a read error, since a much larger clone is one base off. The CDR3 bases are TGTGCCACCAATGACCGGCTCGGGACAGGTGTTTACAATGAGCAGTTCTTC. Protein product: CATNDRLGTGVYNEQFF. This chain uses TRBV24-1 with TRBJ2-1; 8 nucleotides line up with TRBD1. Germline CDR1 and CDR2: KGHDR and SFDVKD. The CDR3 covers 17 residues. Unmatched junction bases numbered 15, after V lost 8 bases and J lost 4 bases.

This clonotype was detected only once. One junction end does not reproduce the germline sequence, and a read error may be involved. V gene TRBV10-1 combines with J gene TRBJ1-2, with D possibly matching TRBD1 (6 bases). Germline V gene sequence: CDR1 WNHNN, CDR2 SYGVQD (reference sequence). The CDR3 spans 15 residues. CDR3 nucleotide sequence: TGCGCCAGCAGTGCATTGACAGGCGTGGACTATGGTTACACCTTC. Protein: CASSALTGVDYGYTF.

The chain links TRBV11-2 to TRBJ2-3, with D uncertain. CDR1 and CDR2 (germline): SGHAT, FQNNGV. The CDR3 contains 15 residues. V dropped 2 bases and J dropped 2 bases, with 11 bases sitting between them. CDR3 region: CASSLSRTFTDTQYF. For the CDR3, the DNA is TGTGCCAGCAGCTTATCTCGGACCTTCACAGATACGCAGTATTTT.

This clonotype was seen many times. The rearrangement uses TRBV9 and TRBJ2-7; the D gene is possibly TRBD1 (6 bases). The CDR3 length is 14 residues. Per the germline V gene, CDR1 is SGDLS and CDR2 is YYNGEE. V was trimmed by 4 bases and J by 2 bases, leaving 13 bases between them. CDR3 bases: TGTGCCAGCAGCCCCCCCGACAGGCCCTACGAGCAGTACTTC. Its protein is CASSPPDRPYEQYF.

The chain has TRBV2 and TRBJ2-3; no definite D call. CDR1 and CDR2 from the germline V gene are SNHLY and FYNNEI. V gave up 8 bases and J gave up 2 bases, with 11 bases separating them. This CDR3 is 13 amino acids long. This CDR3 is CASSLVATDTQYF. CDR3 nucleotide sequence: TGTGCCAGCTCTTTGGTTGCCACAGATACGCAGTATTTT.

This clonotype showed up just once. V gene TRBV24-1 combines with J gene TRBJ2-7, with D maybe TRBD1 (6 bases). Germline assignment: CDR1 KGHDR and CDR2 SFDVKD. This CDR3 region has 14 residues. V lost 5 bases and J lost 1, with 11 bases in between. In DNA, the CDR3 is TGTGCCACCAGTGCTCAGACAGGTTCCTACGAGCAGTACTTC. Encoded protein: CATSAQTGSYEQYF.

In DNA form, the CDR3 reads TGTGCCAGTAGTATAGAGCGGTCGGGCGAGCAGTACTTC. Its translation is CASSIERSGEQYF. The chain uses TRBV19 and TRBJ2-7; D is uncertain. This CDR3 has 13 residues. V shed 0 bases and J shed 6 bases, with 9 bases lying between them. Germline CDR1 LNHDA, CDR2 SQIVND (reference sequence).

The rearrangement links TRBV19 to TRBJ2-1; D is unclear. Trimming removed 4 bases from V and 6 bases from J, with 16 bases in between. The CDR3 loop spans 15 amino acids. Germline lookup yields CDR1 LNHDA and CDR2 SQIVND (reference sequence). The CDR3 protein is CASSRFRDTSNEQFF. The CDR3 DNA follows: TGTGCCAGTAGTAGATTTCGAGACACCAGCAATGAGCAGTTCTTC.

This clonotype was seen at least ten times. The genes are TRBV7-8 and TRBJ1-5; a weak D match, TRBD1 (5 bases). CDR1 and CDR2 (germline): SGHVS, FQNEAQ. Trimming cost V 5 bases and J 6 bases, with 11 bases left between them. The CDR3 extends over 13 amino acids. The CDR3 spells CASSLGGGQPQHF. The CDR3 nucleotides are TGTGCCAGCAGCCTCGGGGGGGGTCAGCCCCAGCATTTT.